The 26 T cell receptor beta chains reported below all come from one sample, sequenced in a study of OX40 agonist ivuxolimab in advanced cancers. Assay used: immunoSEQ multiplex PCR; TCRdb lists only in-frame clones, some missing. The data show tens of thousands of clones, with 85% to 90% seen just once and 7.4% held by the top ten. The source material was CD4+ or CD8+ T cells sorted from blood, sampled in a trial of the OX40 agonist ivuxolimab. These receptors were obtained from an adult with an advanced solid tumor such as melanoma, head and neck, liver or kidney cancer.

This chain links TRBV2 with TRBJ1-3, with TRBD1 matching over 7 bases. Trimming took 6 bases from V and 0 from J; bases not matched to a gene: 5. This CDR3 is built from 15 residues. The V gene's germline CDR1 is SNHLY and CDR2 FYNNEI. The CDR3, as DNA: TGTGCCAGCAGCATCGACAGGGCCTCTGGAAACACCATATATTTT. It specifies CASSIDRASGNTIYF.

The chain couples TRBV10-3 to TRBJ1-4; no firm D call. Germline CDR1 ENHRY, CDR2 SYGVKD. Between the trimmed V and J ends, which lost 0 bases and 3 bases, there was a span of 5 bases. The CDR3 is 14 residues long. In DNA form, the CDR3 reads TGTGCCATCAGTGAGTCGATGTCTAATGAAAAACTGTTTTTT. Its protein is CAISESMSNEKLFF.

This clone was seen once. This rearrangement joins TRBV19 to TRBJ1-1; TRBD1 is a possible D gene (5 bases). V gave up 5 bases and J gave up 1 base, with 11 bases separating them. Germline V gene data show CDR1 as LNHDA and CDR2 as SQIVND (reference sequence). This CDR3 contains 14 residues. The CDR3 DNA follows: TGTGCCAGTAGTTTCCAGGGAGGGAACACTGAAGCTTTCTTT. Amino acids: CASSFQGGNTEAFF.

This sequence joins TRBV6-6 and TRBJ2-1, with 11 nucleotides matching TRBD2. Per the germline V gene, CDR1 is MNHNY and CDR2 is SVGAGI (reference sequence). The CDR3 runs to 15 residues. With V trimmed by 7 bases and J by 4 bases, 6 bases remained unmatched. CDR3 protein: CASNSGTSGYNEQFF. The CDR3 DNA follows: TGTGCCAGCAACTCCGGGACTAGCGGATACAATGAGCAGTTCTTC.

The chain is built from TRBV29-1 and TRBJ2-1, with 12 bases that match TRBD2. The germline V gene encodes CDR1 SQVTM and CDR2 ANQGSEA. Unmatched junction bases numbered 6, after V lost 7 bases and J lost 8 bases. The CDR3 runs 13 residues. Written as DNA, the CDR3 is TGCAGCGGCCGCCTAGCGGGGGGGCATGAGCAGTTCTTC. Translation: CSGRLAGGHEQFF.

The V gene is TRBV7-6, the J gene TRBJ2-2; D is undetermined. The V end lost 10 bases, the J end lost 5 bases, and 11 bases lay between the germline ends. The CDR3 has 12 amino acids. CDR1 and CDR2 (germline): SGHVS, FNYEAQ. The CDR3 DNA reads as TGTGCCACCGTTGAAACGACCGGGGAGCTGTTTTTT. Protein: CATVETTGELFF.

The chain recombines TRBV7-9 with TRBJ2-3, with D uncertain. Per the germline V gene, CDR1 is SEHNR and CDR2 is FQNEAQ (reference sequence). Trimming left V 11 bases short and J 6 bases short, with 3 bases between. The CDR3 covers 8 residues. CDR3 protein: CAGDTQYF. CDR3 nucleotide sequence: TGTGCCGGGGATACGCAGTATTTT.

V usage is TRBV27 and J usage is TRBJ2-5; 7 positions match TRBD1. The germline V gene encodes CDR1 MNHEY and CDR2 SMNVEV (reference sequence). The CDR3 is 13 residues long. Trimming cost V 8 bases and J 11 bases; bases outside gene matches: 14. CDR3 in amino acids: CASGLGQNGEQYF. CDR3 bases: TGTGCCAGCGGACTGGGACAGAACGGAGAGCAGTACTTC.

The chain is built from TRBV19 and TRBJ2-7; the D gene is possibly TRBD1 (5 bases). CDR1 is LNHDA and CDR2 is SQIVND in the germline V gene (reference sequence). The CDR3 is 13 residues long. V dropped 5 bases and J dropped 2 bases, with 10 bases sitting between them. This chain's CDR3 is CASSFGATYEQYF. The DNA of the CDR3 is TGTGCCAGTAGTTTTGGGGCGACCTACGAGCAGTACTTC.

The V call is TRBV4-1, the J call TRBJ1-2, with 7 positions matching TRBD1. The CDR3 is 14 amino acids. With V trimmed by 0 bases and J by 5 bases, 3 bases remained unmatched. Germline assignment: CDR1 MGHRA and CDR2 YSYEKL. The CDR3 DNA is TGCGCCAGCAGCCAAGACAGGGGGAGGTATGGCTACACCTTC. This gives the protein CASSQDRGRYGYTF.

The chain is built from TRBV7-6 and TRBJ2-2, with TRBD1 identical over 10 bases. CDR3 length: 15 residues. CDR1 is SGHVS, CDR2 FNYEAQ, per germline. The junction had 7 bases not matched to a gene; V was cut back by 8 bases and J by 4 bases. CDR3: CASESGQGSTGELFF. CDR3 coding DNA: TGTGCCAGCGAGTCGGGACAGGGGAGCACCGGGGAGCTGTTTTTT.

This chain joins TRBV5-1 and TRBJ2-2, with D unclear. Trimming removed 4 bases at V and 6 bases at J, with 13 bases between. The germline CDR1 and CDR2 sequences are SGHRS and YFSETQ. The CDR3 contains 14 residues. In DNA, the CDR3 is TGCGCCAGCAGCCCCACCGTAGCCTCCGGGGAGCTGTTTTTT. Translating it yields CASSPTVASGELFF.

There are a few counts of this clone. This chain connects TRBV7-6 to TRBJ2-5; D perhaps matches TRBD2 (5 bases). Germline V gives CDR1 SGHVS, CDR2 FNYEAQ. Trimming pared 5 bases from V and 7 bases from J, leaving 20 bases between. The CDR3 spans 15 residues. The CDR3 sequence: CASSQRPGVDGTQYF. The CDR3 nucleotides are TGTGCCAGCAGCCAAAGACCCGGGGTTGATGGGACCCAGTACTTC.

This rearrangement joins TRBV6-5 to TRBJ1-4, with D uncertain. This CDR3 region has 11 residues. Between the trimmed V and J ends, which lost 6 bases and 8 bases, there was a span of 7 bases. From germline, CDR1 is MNHEY and CDR2 SVGAGI. The CDR3 region has the DNA TGTGCCAGCAGGGATGGGGAAAAACTGTTTTTT. As protein: CASRDGEKLFF.

This chain joins TRBV27 and TRBJ1-1; tentatively, D is TRBD1 (5 bases). V was clipped by 5 bases and J by 5 bases, with 12 bases between them. This CDR3 comprises 13 residues. Germline CDR1 is MNHEY and CDR2 is SMNVEV (reference sequence). This chain's CDR3 is CASSVRVGTEAFF. The CDR3 DNA follows: TGTGCCAGCAGTGTCAGGGTGGGAACTGAAGCTTTCTTT.

V is TRBV21-1 and J is TRBJ2-7; the DNA was not used to check the table's D call, TRBD2. TRBV21-1 counts as a pseudogene. This CDR3 is built from 15 residues. CDR3 region: CASSPRGNKNDEQYF. The CDR3 DNA sequence: TGTGCCAGCAGCCCCCGCGGGAATAAGAATGACGAGCAGTACTTC.

In regard to this clone: This sample includes further DNA sequences coding for the same CDR3. The V and J genes are TRBV27 and TRBJ2-7; a weak D match, TRBD2 (6 bases). Trimming removed 2 bases at V and 2 bases at J, with 10 bases between. Germline CDR1 and CDR2: MNHEY and SMNVEV (reference sequence). CDR3 length: 14 residues. The CDR3 DNA sequence: TGTGCCAGCAGTTTACGGGGGAGTACCTACGAGCAGTACTTC. Encoded protein: CASSLRGSTYEQYF.

The chain is built from TRBV27 and TRBJ2-1; D ambiguous. V lost 5 bases and J 12 bases, leaving 20 bases between the germline ends. CDR3 length: 14 residues. Germline CDR1 reads MNHEY; CDR2 reads SMNVEV (reference sequence). This CDR3 reads CASSQVASPLGQFF. The CDR3 DNA sequence: TGTGCCAGCAGTCAGGTGGCCAGTCCCCTGGGGCAGTTCTTC.

This clone was recorded only once. V gene TRBV12-5 combines with J gene TRBJ2-3, with D tentatively TRBD2 (6 bases). The germline V gene encodes CDR1 LGHNT and CDR2 FRNRAP. Trimming took off 0 bases at V and 0 bases at J, with 19 bases between the two ends. There are 19 residues in the CDR3. The CDR3 DNA reads as TGTGCTAGTGGTTTGGTAAGGACCCTAAGGGGACTCAGCACAGATACGCAGTATTTT. Translation: CASGLVRTLRGLSTDTQYF.

The J gene is TRBJ1-5, the V gene TRBV29-1; D unresolved. The CDR3 extends over 14 amino acids. Germline CDR1 is SQVTM and CDR2 is ANQGSEA. V shed 0 bases and J shed 6 bases, with 12 bases lying between them. CDR3 residues: CSVEEGGLGQPQHF. DNA for the CDR3: TGCAGCGTTGAAGAAGGCGGGCTTGGTCAGCCCCAGCATTTT.

This rearrangement joins TRBV4-1 to TRBJ1-1; tentatively, D is TRBD1 (5 bases). CDR3 size: 14 residues. Germline values: CDR1 MGHRA, CDR2 YSYEKL. V was cut by 2 bases and J by 4 bases, with 11 bases left in between. The CDR3, as DNA: TGCGCCAGCAGCCAATCTGGAGGGGCCACTGAAGCTTTCTTT. As protein: CASSQSGGATEAFF.

The chain carries TRBV7-9 and TRBJ2-5, with TRBD1 matching 9 bases. With V trimmed by 4 bases and J by 2 bases, 14 bases remained unmatched. CDR1 and CDR2 (germline): SEHNR, FQNEAQ (reference sequence). The CDR3 extends over 18 amino acids. The CDR3 here is CASSSLPGTGLEQETQYF. CDR3 in DNA: TGTGCCAGCAGCTCCCTTCCCGGGACAGGGTTGGAACAAGAGACCCAGTACTTC.

The rearrangement joins TRBV5-1 to TRBJ2-5; D is uncertain. The end of the DNA aligns better with TRBJ2-7, so the J call may be wrong. Germline V gene sequence: CDR1 SGHRS, CDR2 YFSETQ. CDR3 length: 14 residues. The CDR3, as DNA: TGCGCCAGCAGCCCCCCGACGAATTCCTACGAGCAGTACTTC. The encoded protein is CASSPPTNSYEQYF.

The chain recombines TRBV4-2 with TRBJ2-1, with TRBD2 matching over 10 bases. V dropped 4 bases and J dropped 9; count of bases not matched to a gene: 6. The CDR3 totals 14 residues. Germline CDR1 is LGHNA and CDR2 is YNFKEQ. The CDR3 sequence is CASSPLAGAVEQFF. DNA for the CDR3: TGTGCCAGCAGCCCTCTAGCGGGAGCGGTTGAGCAGTTCTTC.

The J gene is TRBJ2-7, the V gene TRBV4-1; 7 bases line up with TRBD1. V lost 2 bases, J lost 5 bases, and 3 bases stayed unmatched. Germline CDR1 and CDR2: MGHRA and YSYEKL. The CDR3 length is 13 residues. CDR3 DNA sequence: TGCGCCAGCAGCCAACCTGGACAGGACGAGCAGTACTTC. Encoded protein: CASSQPGQDEQYF.

V gene TRBV18 combines with J gene TRBJ2-1; tentatively, D is TRBD1 (5 bases). The CDR3 runs 13 residues. The germline V gene has CDR1 KGHSH and CDR2 LQKENI. Trimming took 6 bases from V and 10 from J, leaving 16 bases between them. The CDR3: CASSQKQVKEQFF. The CDR3 DNA sequence: TGTGCCAGCTCCCAAAAACAGGTAAAAGAGCAGTTCTTC.